The 12 T cell receptor beta chains listed next were all sequenced from one sample in a study of T cell responses to AZD1222 COVID-19 vaccine. The table came from immunoSEQ multiplex PCR; TCRdb's copy has only in-frame clones and leaves some out. The sample has 100,000 to 150,000 clones, more than 75% seen once; the top ten hold more than 9%. Here the sequenced sample was peripheral blood, taken on day 0 of AZD1222 vaccination. These receptors all come from an adult in good health.

This rearrangement joins TRBV19 to TRBJ2-2, with 8 bases lining up with TRBD1. There are 16 residues in the CDR3. Per germline, CDR1 LNHDA and CDR2 SQIVND (reference sequence). After removal of 6 bases from V and 1 base from J, the junction contained 7 bases not matched to a gene. The DNA for the CDR3 is TGTGCCAGTAGCCAAAGGGGGACAGGGAACACCGGGGAGCTGTTTTTT. The encoded protein is CASSQRGTGNTGELFF. Looking up the rest from reference TRBV19 and TRBJ2-2 gives the full variable domain: DGGITQSPKYLFRKEGQNVTLSCEQNLNHDAMYWYRQDPGQGLRLIYYSQIVNDFQKGDIAEGYSVSREKKESFPLTVTSAQKNPTAFYLCASSQRGTGNTGELFFGEGSRLTVL.

The J gene is TRBJ1-2, the V gene TRBV14; TRBD1 matches at 7 bases. The trim removed 6 bases at V and 5 bases at J, leaving 9 bases unmatched. This CDR3 has 14 amino acids. Looked up from germline, CDR1 is SGHDN and CDR2 is FVKESK. The CDR3 DNA reads TGTGCCAGCAGTCCGCGGGACAGACTTTATGGCTACACCTTC. Translation: CASSPRDRLYGYTF.

This rearrangement joins TRBV13 to TRBJ2-7; TRBD2 matches at 9 bases. Per germline, CDR1 PRHDT and CDR2 FYEKMQ (reference sequence). The V gene end was trimmed by 2 bases and the J gene end by 5 bases; junction bases not matched to a gene: 7. The CDR3 is 15 amino acids. The CDR3 sequence is CASSLSLAGLDEQYF. In DNA, the CDR3 is TGTGCCAGCAGCTTATCGCTAGCGGGACTCGACGAGCAGTACTTC.

The V gene is TRBV5-1, the J gene TRBJ1-1, with 9 nucleotides matching TRBD1. Germline V gene data show CDR1 as SGHRS and CDR2 as YFSETQ. Losses at the gene ends were 4 bases for V and 5 bases for J; bases not matched to a gene: 6. The CDR3 contains 14 residues. The chain's CDR3 is CASSQGQGWTEAFF. The CDR3 region has the DNA TGCGCCAGCAGCCAGGGACAGGGATGGACTGAAGCTTTCTTT.

This rearrangement joins TRBV7-2 to TRBJ1-2, with 7 bases identical to TRBD1. CDR1 and CDR2 from the germline V gene are SGHTA and FQGNSA. The J segment lost 4 bases and the V segment lost 5 bases, leaving 4 bases of the junction unmatched. The CDR3 is 13 residues long. DNA of the CDR3: TGTGCCAGCAGCCGCGACAGGGCCTATGGCTACACCTTC. It specifies CASSRDRAYGYTF.

V and J are TRBV20-1 and TRBJ2-1; maybe TRBD2 (5 bases). CDR1 is DFQATT, CDR2 SNEGSKA, per germline (reference sequence). This CDR3 spans 10 amino acids. Trimming took 3 bases from V and 9 from J, leaving 6 bases between them. The CDR3, as DNA: TGCAGTGCTAGGAGGGCTGAGCAGTTCTTC. This translates into CSARRAEQFF.

The chain uses TRBV28 and TRBJ2-2; D is uncertain. Trimming pared 7 bases from V and 1 base from J, leaving 13 bases between. The CDR3 runs 15 residues. Per germline, CDR1 MDHEN and CDR2 SYDVKM. The DNA of the CDR3 is TGTGCCAGCACCGTAGACACAATGAACACCGGGGAGCTGTTTTTT. It encodes CASTVDTMNTGELFF.

The chain has TRBV30 and TRBJ2-1; TRBD2 aligns across 13 bases. This CDR3 contains 15 residues. V lost 4 bases and J lost 5; bases outside the gene matches: 5. In germline, CDR1 is GTSNPN, CDR2 SVGIG (reference sequence). CDR3 amino acids: CAWNLLAGGDNEQFF. In DNA, the CDR3 is TGTGCCTGGAACCTACTAGCGGGAGGGGACAATGAGCAGTTCTTC.

The rearrangement links TRBV7-8 to TRBJ2-7, with 7 bases fitting TRBD1. The CDR3 consists of 15 residues. With 6 bases clipped from V and 0 bases from J, the junction kept 8 bases outside the gene matches. Germline V gene lookup returns CDR1 SGHVS and CDR2 FQNEAQ. CDR3 sequence: CASSRSTGSSYEQYF. The DNA for the CDR3 is TGTGCCAGCAGTCGATCGACAGGGAGCTCCTACGAGCAGTACTTC.

The rearrangement joins TRBV25-1 to TRBJ1-1; no definite D call. Trimming removed 7 bases at V and 1 base at J, with 4 bases between. Germline V gene data show CDR1 as MGHDK and CDR2 as SYGVNS. The CDR3 totals 11 residues. The CDR3 protein is CASNWNTEAFF. In DNA, the CDR3 is TGTGCCAGCAATTGGAACACTGAAGCTTTCTTT.

The chain recombines TRBV5-1 with TRBJ2-2; weak D call: TRBD1 (6 bases). Germline CDR1 and CDR2: SGHRS and YFSETQ. V was clipped by 0 bases and J by 3 bases, with 9 bases between them. The CDR3 covers 15 residues. The CDR3 region is CASSLARGDTGELFF. For the CDR3, the DNA is TGCGCCAGCAGCTTGGCCAGGGGAGACACCGGGGAGCTGTTTTTT.

In its sample, this clone was seen once. The chain links TRBV6-2 or TRBV6-3 to TRBJ2-3, with D possibly being TRBD1 (5 bases). CDR1 MNHEY and CDR2 SVGEGT come from the germline V gene. V lost 5 bases, J lost 2 bases, and 14 bases lay in between. The CDR3 is 15 amino acids. CDR3 sequence: CASSARTPHTDTQYF. Here the CDR3 DNA reads TGTGCCAGCAGTGCCCGGACACCACACACAGATACGCAGTATTTT.